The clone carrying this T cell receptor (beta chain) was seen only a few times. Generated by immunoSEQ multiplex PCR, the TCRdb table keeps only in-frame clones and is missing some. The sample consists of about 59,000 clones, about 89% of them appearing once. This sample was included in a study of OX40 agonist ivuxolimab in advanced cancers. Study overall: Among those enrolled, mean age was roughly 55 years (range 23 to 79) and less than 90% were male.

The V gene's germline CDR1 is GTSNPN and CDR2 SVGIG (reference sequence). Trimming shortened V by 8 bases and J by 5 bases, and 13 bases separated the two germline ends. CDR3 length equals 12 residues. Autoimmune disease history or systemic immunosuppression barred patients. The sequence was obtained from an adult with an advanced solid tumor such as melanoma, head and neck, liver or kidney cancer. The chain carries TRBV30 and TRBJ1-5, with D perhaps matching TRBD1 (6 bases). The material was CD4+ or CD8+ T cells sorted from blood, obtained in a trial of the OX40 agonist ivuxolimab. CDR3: CAPREGDQPQHF. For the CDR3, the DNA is TGTGCCCCCCGAGAGGGGGATCAGCCCCAGCATTTT.